Below are 17 T cell receptor beta chains sequenced from a single sample in a study of a mutant IDH1 vaccine in newly diagnosed glioma. This table comes from immunoSEQ multiplex PCR, and its TCRdb copy is limited to in-frame clones, with some not included. The sample lists around 9,700 clones, 88% occurring once. Time point in this sample: week 23, last vaccination. Alongside topical imiquimod, each dose of vaccine comprised 300 ug of mutant IDH1 20-mer peptide. Their specific antigens are unknown. This specimen was PBMCs, taken from a glioma patient whose treatment included an IDH1 peptide vaccine. These receptors were taken from a woman between 40 and 55 years old with glioma. Some clones in this sample may be carry-over from other donors' samples.

The chain joins TRBV27 to TRBJ2-7; 8 nucleotides match TRBD1. The CDR3 has 15 residues. Looked up from germline, CDR1 is MNHEY and CDR2 is SMNVEV (reference sequence). J gave up 1 base and V 2 bases, and 4 bases lay outside the gene matches. The CDR3 DNA sequence: TGTGCCAGCAGTTTAACGGGGACAGGATCCTACGAGCAGTACTTC. Protein: CASSLTGTGSYEQYF.

V is TRBV5-4 and J is TRBJ1-1; tentative D call: TRBD1 (5 bases). The CDR3 has 14 amino acids. Germline CDR1 is SGHNT and CDR2 is YYREEE (reference sequence). V lost 4 bases and J lost 2, with 12 bases in between. The CDR3 bases are TGTGCCAGCAGCCCGTCTACAGGAAACACTGAAGCTTTCTTT. It translates to CASSPSTGNTEAFF.

This clone was observed a handful of times. The rearrangement joins TRBV29-1 to TRBJ2-7, with TRBD2 as a possible D gene (5 bases). Deletions cut 7 bases from V and 6 bases from J, with 19 bases between. CDR3 size: 13 residues. Germline V CDR1 and CDR2: SQVTM, ANQGSEA. CDR3 sequence: CSASDGLEAEQYF. The CDR3 DNA reads as TGCAGCGCCTCGGACGGACTGGAAGCCGAGCAGTACTTC.

CDR3 DNA: TGTGCCAGCAGTTCGGCGGCCCTGGGCTATGGCTACACCTTC. This codes for CASSSAALGYGYTF. The chain uses TRBV6-1 and TRBJ1-2; D unresolved. The CDR3 is made up of 14 amino acids. Trimming shortened V by 5 bases and J by 4 bases, and 14 bases separated the two germline ends. From germline, CDR1 is MNHNS and CDR2 SASEGT.

This rearrangement joins TRBV10-3 to TRBJ1-4; TRBD1 matches 8 bases. The CDR3 spans 16 residues. Germline V gene sequence: CDR1 ENHRY, CDR2 SYGVKD. The ends lost 6 bases at V and 8 bases at J; junction bases unmatched: 14. This CDR3 is CAISTIKTGAQEKLFF. CDR3 DNA sequence: TGTGCCATCAGCACAATAAAGACAGGGGCGCAAGAAAAACTGTTTTTT.

This clone appeared once. J is TRBJ1-4 and V is TRBV7-9; possible D gene TRBD1, 6 bases. The CDR3 loop spans 16 amino acids. Per the germline V gene, CDR1 is SEHNR and CDR2 is FQNEAQ (reference sequence). The ends were cut back, 2 bases at V and 8 bases at J, with 18 bases in the middle. The CDR3 sequence is CASSLKATGQKEKLFF. The CDR3 bases are TGTGCCAGCAGCTTAAAAGCGACCGGACAGAAGGAAAAACTGTTTTTT.

This clone has a handful of counts. The gene calls are TRBV9 and TRBJ1-1; tentative D call: TRBD1 (6 bases). Between the trimmed V and J ends, which lost 1 base and 5 bases, there was a span of 9 bases. Per germline, CDR1 SGDLS and CDR2 YYNGEE. The CDR3 has 13 amino acids. The CDR3, as DNA: TGTGCCAGCAGCGTAAAGGGGGGGACTGAAGCTTTCTTT. This gives the protein CASSVKGGTEAFF.

The V call is TRBV5-1, the J call TRBJ2-1, with a tentative D call TRBD2 (7 bases). The CDR3 contains 16 residues. V was shortened by 0 bases and J by 6 bases, with 16 bases between the two germline ends. CDR1 SGHRS and CDR2 YFSETQ come from the germline V gene. This CDR3 reads CASSLAGGGGGNEQFF. The CDR3 DNA is TGCGCCAGCAGCTTGGCCGGCGGAGGGGGGGGCAATGAGCAGTTCTTC.

Comment on this clone: Relative to the germline gene, one junction end is altered; a read error may explain this. The chain couples TRBV29-1 to TRBJ1-1, with 7 bases identical to TRBD1. The CDR3 is 13 amino acids. In germline, CDR1 is SQVTM, CDR2 ANQGSEA. The CDR3: CSVQDREWSEAFF. CDR3 nucleotide sequence: TGCAGCGTTCAAGACAGGGAGTGGAGTGAAGCTTTCTTT.

The chain links TRBV10-3 to TRBJ2-1; the D is unclear. The V and J ends lost 4 bases and 6 bases respectively, with 4 bases between them. This CDR3 comprises 11 residues. The germline gives CDR1 ENHRY, CDR2 SYGVKD. The CDR3 loop is CAISVGNEQFF. The CDR3 bases are TGTGCCATCAGTGTTGGCAATGAGCAGTTCTTC.

The CDR3 nucleotides read TGTGCCAGCAGTTTTCAAAGGGGTAGTAGCAATCAGCCCCAGCATTTT. Its protein product is CASSFQRGSSNQPQHF. The V gene is TRBV28, the J gene TRBJ1-5; D might be TRBD1 (5 bases). V lost 3 bases, J lost 0 bases, and 12 bases lay in between. CDR3 length: 16 residues. From germline, CDR1 is MDHEN and CDR2 SYDVKM. Based on the CDR3 plus reference TRBV28 and TRBJ1-5, the full variable domain is DVKVTQSSRYLVKRTGEKVFLECVQDMDHENMFWYRQDPGLGLRLIYFSYDVKMKEKGDIPEGYSVSREKKERFSLILESASTNQTSMYLCASSFQRGSSNQPQHFGDGTRLSIL.

This chain's CDR3 is CASSYDRNGNQPQHF. The CDR3 DNA reads as TGTGCCAGCAGTTACGACCGGAATGGCAATCAGCCCCAGCATTTT. This chain connects TRBV6-5 to TRBJ1-5; unclear D gene. Looked up from germline, CDR1 is MNHEY and CDR2 is SVGAGI. This CDR3 spans 15 amino acids. V was shortened by 2 bases and J by 2 bases, with 10 bases between the two germline ends.

The rearrangement links TRBV11-2 to TRBJ2-7; 9 nucleotides agree with TRBD2. Germline V gene sequence: CDR1 SGHAT, CDR2 FQNNGV. With V trimmed by 0 bases and J by 0 bases, 6 bases remained unmatched. The CDR3 is made up of 17 amino acids. DNA of the CDR3: TGTGCCAGCAGCTTAGAACTAGCGGGCCTACGCTCCTACGAGCAGTACTTC. Encoded protein: CASSLELAGLRSYEQYF.

This chain connects TRBV27 to TRBJ1-4; no firm D call. This CDR3 is 15 amino acids long. With 3 bases removed from V and 0 bases from J, the gap between germline ends came to 8 bases. Germline V gene sequence: CDR1 MNHEY, CDR2 SMNVEV (reference sequence). The CDR3 nucleotides read TGTGCCAGCAGTTTTGGCGGAGCAACTAATGAAAAACTGTTTTTT. Translated, it gives CASSFGGATNEKLFF.

The chain employs TRBV7-2 and TRBJ2-5, with TRBD1 identical over 7 bases. The germline CDR1 and CDR2 sequences are SGHTA and FQGNSA. Germline trimming cut 5 bases from V and 1 base from J; bases unmatched to any gene: 4. The CDR3 sequence is 14 residues long. The CDR3 here is CASSPRQGQETQYF. The CDR3 DNA is TGTGCCAGCAGCCCCAGACAGGGCCAAGAGACCCAGTACTTC. The full variable domain, its missing parts supplied by reference TRBV7-2 and TRBJ2-5, is GAGVSQSPSNKVTEKGKDVELRCDPISGHTALYWYRQSLGQGLEFLIYFQGNSAPDKSGLPSDRFSAERTGGSVSTLTIQRTQQEDSAVYLCASSPRQGQETQYFGPGTRLLVL.

This chain uses TRBV5-1 with TRBJ2-7, with TRBD2 as a possible D gene (7 bases). The CDR3 is 15 amino acids. Germline V gene lookup returns CDR1 SGHRS and CDR2 YFSETQ. V dropped 0 bases and J dropped 5 bases, with 15 bases sitting between them. The CDR3 is CASSLAVGGADEQYF. DNA of the CDR3: TGCGCCAGCAGCTTGGCCGTGGGGGGGGCCGACGAGCAGTACTTC. The full variable domain, its missing parts supplied by reference TRBV5-1 and TRBJ2-7, is KAGVTQTPRYLIKTRGQQVTLSCSPISGHRSVSWYQQTPGQGLQFLFEYFSETQRNKGNFPGRFSGRQFSNSRSEMNVSTLELGDSALYLCASSLAVGGADEQYFGPGTRLTVT.

This clone has only one observation. The rearrangement links TRBV5-1 to TRBJ2-7; TRBD1 aligns across 7 bases. The CDR3 has 15 amino acids. J gave up 4 bases and V 1 base, and 8 bases lay outside the gene matches. The germline V gene has CDR1 SGHRS and CDR2 YFSETQ. CDR3 sequence reads: CASSLISGGNYEQYF. CDR3 coding DNA: TGCGCCAGCAGCTTGATTTCAGGGGGAAATTACGAGCAGTACTTC. The full variable domain, with the rest looked up from reference TRBV5-1 and TRBJ2-7, is KAGVTQTPRYLIKTRGQQVTLSCSPISGHRSVSWYQQTPGQGLQFLFEYFSETQRNKGNFPGRFSGRQFSNSRSEMNVSTLELGDSALYLCASSLISGGNYEQYFGPGTRLTVT.